This entry features one T cell receptor (beta chain) sequence. This entry belongs to a study of HIV-infected patients and healthy controls. Germline V gene sequence: CDR1 MDHEN, CDR2 SYDVKM. V trimming: 8 bases; J trimming: 2 bases; junction bases outside the gene matches: 1. This CDR3 has 14 residues. MiXCR was run by TCRdb on the 5' RACE reads, yielding one entry per CDR3 protein. The sample shows tens of thousands of distinct CDR3 sequences, 16% of them seen only once. Source material: CD4+ T cells from blood. The rearrangement joins TRBV28 to TRBJ2-3; 13 bases are a match to TRBD2. The sequence was obtained from a human donor in good health. The CDR3 DNA follows: TGTGCCAGCGGACTAGCGGGGGACACAGATACGCAGTATTTT. This gives the protein CASGLAGDTDTQYF.